This T cell receptor (beta chain) comes out of a study of CD8 T cells in ankylosing spondylitis. General study results and limits: Some motif variants had been reported before (in reactive arthritis synovial fluid and blood).

As regards this clonotype: Its target is not known.

TCRdb recomputed calls from the 5' RACE reads with MiXCR, one row per CDR3 protein. The sample consists of 300,000 to 350,000 distinct CDR3 sequences, over 12% of them appearing once. CDR1 LNHDA and CDR2 SQIVND come from the germline V gene (reference sequence). Trimming pared 8 bases from V and 0 bases from J, leaving 10 bases between. The CDR3 is made up of 14 amino acids. The receptor comes from a male donor with ankylosing spondylitis or in good health (not recorded which). The sample taken for sequencing was blood, either unsorted or a sorted T cell fraction (not recorded which). J is TRBJ2-2 and V is TRBV19; D gene uncertain. The CDR3 region is CASRSASNTGELFF. In nucleotides, the CDR3 is TGTGCCAGTCGGAGCGCTTCGAACACCGGGGAGCTGTTTTTT.